Below are 5 T cell receptor beta chains sequenced from a single sample in a study of blood T cells in healthy people across ages. A second about 7 to 12 cycle PCR used barcoded and J-beta primers. One entry per CDR3 protein, called by TCRdb with MiXCR from the 5' RACE reads. This sample has about 400,000 distinct CDR3 sequences, with approximately 51% found just once. The specimen sequenced was blood. All receptors come from a man aged 55 to 70 in good health.

This clonotype was recorded a few times. The chain joins TRBV20-1 to TRBJ2-1; 9 bases agree with TRBD2. The CDR3 is made up of 16 amino acids. Trimming at V came to 2 bases and at J to 0 bases, leaving 5 bases not matched to a gene. From germline, CDR1 is DFQATT and CDR2 SNEGSKA (reference sequence). The CDR3 DNA reads TGCAGTGCTAGATCGACTAGCGGAAGCTCCTACAATGAGCAGTTCTTC. Protein sequence: CSARSTSGSSYNEQFF.

This clonotype was recorded a few times. V and J are TRBV7-9 and TRBJ2-7; D is perhaps TRBD1 (6 bases). CDR1 is SEHNR, CDR2 FQNEAQ, per germline (reference sequence). The CDR3 spans 13 residues. Trimming pared 5 bases from V and 5 bases from J, leaving 13 bases between. CDR3 nucleotide sequence: TGTGCCAGCAGCACTCAGGGGCTCAACGAGCAGTACTTC. Its translation is CASSTQGLNEQYF.

About this clonotype: Possible read error: a much larger clone is one base away. The J gene is TRBJ2-1, the V gene TRBV29-1; 11 bases agree with TRBD1. TRBJ2-7 explains the end of the DNA better; the J call may be wrong. The CDR3 has 14 amino acids. The germline V gene encodes CDR1 SQVTM and CDR2 ANQGSEA. The CDR3: CSVRDRGFDNEQYF. CDR3 bases: TGCAGCGTCCGGGACAGGGGGTTCGACAATGAGCAGTACTTC.

V usage is TRBV5-1 and J usage is TRBJ1-4; D perhaps matches TRBD1 (5 bases). The CDR3 totals 14 residues. The germline gives CDR1 SGHRS, CDR2 YFSETQ. The V gene lost 3 bases and the J gene lost 5 bases, with 11 bases spanning the gap. The DNA for the CDR3 is TGCGCCAGCAGCTCGACAGTCACGAATGAAAAACTGTTTTTT. Its protein product is CASSSTVTNEKLFF.

This rearrangement joins TRBV21-1 to TRBJ2-7; the table names TRBD1, a call not compared with the DNA. TRBV21-1 is deemed a pseudogene. The CDR3 runs to 18 residues. Written as DNA, the CDR3 is TGTGCCAGCAGCAAAATTCCGTGCACAGGGGGCGCGGAATACGAGCAGTACTTC. Its protein is CASSKIPCTGGAEYEQYF.